The 20 T cell receptor beta chains below come from one sample, sequenced in a study of PD-L1 blockade in urothelial cancer. The method was immunoSEQ multiplex PCR; TCRdb's version includes in-frame clones alone and lacks a portion of them. The table shows tens of thousands of clones, with roughly 86% occurring only once. The sample in question was PBMCs, obtained around atezolizumab (anti-PD-L1) treatment. Receptors originate from a man aged 45-60 years with urothelial cancer.

This clone turned up a few times. The V and J genes are TRBV9 and TRBJ2-2; 10 bases map to TRBD2. This CDR3 comprises 17 residues. With V trimmed by 6 bases and J by 4 bases, 12 bases remained unmatched. Germline V lookup: CDR1 SGDLS, CDR2 YYNGEE. CDR3: CASNSLSSGRLTGELFF. CDR3 DNA: TGTGCCAGCAATAGCCTCAGTAGCGGGAGGCTCACCGGGGAGCTGTTTTTT.

V gene TRBV28 combines with J gene TRBJ1-2; D is unresolved. The germline V gene has CDR1 MDHEN and CDR2 SYDVKM. V was trimmed by 2 bases and J by 2 bases, leaving 15 bases between them. The CDR3 is 16 residues long. The CDR3: CASSLIFRGSNYGYTF. In nucleotides, the CDR3 is TGTGCCAGCAGTTTAATCTTCCGGGGATCAAACTATGGCTACACCTTC.

This clone has only a few counts. The chain links TRBV21-1 to TRBJ2-7; the table's D call TRBD1 went unverified against the DNA. TRBV21-1 is reported as a pseudogene. CDR3 length: 16 amino acids. As DNA, the CDR3 is TGTGCCAGCAGCAAAGCCGCCGGGACAGTCTCCTACGAGCAGTACTTC. This sequence encodes CASSKAAGTVSYEQYF.

The count of this clone is one. The gene calls are TRBV4-1 and TRBJ2-2, with 15 positions matching TRBD2. Losses at the gene ends were 4 bases for V and 7 bases for J; bases not matched to a gene: 4. This CDR3 has 16 residues. The germline V gene has CDR1 MGHRA and CDR2 YSYEKL. In DNA, the CDR3 is TGCGCCAGCAGCCGAGGACTAGCGGGAGGGAACGGGGAGCTGTTTTTT. Residues: CASSRGLAGGNGELFF.

The V and J genes are TRBV5-4 and TRBJ2-3; 14 bases are shared with TRBD2. Germline CDR1 SGHNT, CDR2 YYREEE (reference sequence). This CDR3 has 17 amino acids. The junction had 5 bases not matched to a gene; V was cut back by 2 bases and J by 3 bases. The CDR3 coding sequence is TGTGCCAGCAGCTTTGGACTAGCGGGAGGTGGAACAGATACGCAGTATTTT. This codes for CASSFGLAGGGTDTQYF.

The chain joins TRBV6-5 to TRBJ2-5; 10 bases match TRBD2. This CDR3 has 14 residues. Germline CDR1 and CDR2: MNHEY and SVGAGI. Trimming removed 0 bases from V and 8 bases from J; junction bases left unmatched: 3. The CDR3 region is CASSYSPSGGTQYF. CDR3 DNA sequence: TGTGCCAGCAGTTACTCCCCTAGCGGGGGAACCCAGTACTTC.

The chain carries TRBV5-1 and TRBJ2-5; weak D call: TRBD1 (6 bases). This CDR3 has 15 amino acids. In germline, CDR1 is SGHRS, CDR2 YFSETQ. V lost 1 base and J lost 4, with 14 bases in between. For the CDR3, the DNA is TGCGCCAGCAGCTTGTCAACAGGGATGGGAGAGACCCAGTACTTC. This sequence encodes CASSLSTGMGETQYF.

The rearrangement joins TRBV2 to TRBJ1-4; a weak D match, TRBD1 (5 bases). V shed 4 bases and J shed 5 bases, with 11 bases lying between them. CDR1 is SNHLY and CDR2 is FYNNEI in the germline V gene. The CDR3 is made up of 14 amino acids. The CDR3 spells CASSVDSQNEKLFF. Here the CDR3 DNA reads TGTGCCAGCAGTGTCGACAGCCAGAATGAAAAACTGTTTTTT.

Written as DNA, the CDR3 is TGTGCCAGCAGCTTCGGTGAGACCCAGTACTTC. Its protein product is CASSFGETQYF. The chain employs TRBV11-2 and TRBJ2-5; D not resolved. V lost 3 bases, J lost 5 bases, and 4 bases lay in between. Germline V gene lookup returns CDR1 SGHAT and CDR2 FQNNGV. The CDR3 length is 11 residues.

The rearrangement links TRBV14 to TRBJ1-2; perhaps TRBD1 as D (5 bases). V lost 0 bases to trimming and J lost 6 bases, with 20 bases between them. The V gene's germline CDR1 is SGHDN and CDR2 FVKESK. The CDR3 is 17 residues long. Here the CDR3 DNA reads TGTGCCAGCAGCCAAGACCCCCGGCAGGGAGGTCGGGATGGCTACACCTTC. Translation gives CASSQDPRQGGRDGYTF.

The rearrangement uses TRBV28 and TRBJ2-5; TRBD1 aligns across 8 bases. The V and J ends lost 2 bases and 5 bases, in that order; junction bases with no gene match: 4. There are 14 residues in the CDR3. The germline V gene has CDR1 MDHEN and CDR2 SYDVKM. In nucleotides, the CDR3 is TGTGCCAGCAGTTTAGCAGGGGGCGTGGAGACCCAGTACTTC. Its protein product is CASSLAGGVETQYF.

The rearrangement links TRBV7-3 to TRBJ2-3, with TRBD2 matching over 13 bases. The CDR3 length is 17 residues. The ends lost 5 bases at V and 3 bases at J; junction bases unmatched: 8. CDR1 and CDR2 (germline): SGHTA, FQGTGA. The CDR3 is CASSPTSGRSGTDTQYF. Written as DNA, the CDR3 is TGTGCCAGCAGCCCGACTAGCGGGAGGAGTGGTACAGATACGCAGTATTTT.

This clone came up once. The CDR3 DNA sequence: TGTGCCAGCAGTGCCGACAGGGCCCCTTCTAGGAACGAGCAGTACTTC. This sequence encodes CASSADRAPSRNEQYF. The chain uses TRBV27 and TRBJ2-7; 7 nucleotides match TRBD1. The junction had 15 bases not matched to a gene; V was cut back by 5 bases and J by 5 bases. This CDR3 has 16 residues. Germline loops: CDR1 MNHEY, CDR2 SMNVEV (reference sequence).

The chain joins TRBV9 to TRBJ2-1; TRBD2 matches 13 bases. The CDR3 runs to 16 residues. Per germline, CDR1 SGDLS and CDR2 YYNGEE. The V gene end was trimmed by 2 bases and the J gene end by 8 bases; junction bases not matched to a gene: 7. CDR3 DNA: TGTGCCAGCAGCGTGCTCGGGACTAGCGGGATGCATGAGCAGTTCTTC. Protein sequence: CASSVLGTSGMHEQFF.

The gene calls are TRBV6-6 and TRBJ2-4; 7 positions agree with TRBD1. CDR3 length: 15 residues. V lost 6 bases to trimming and J lost 1 base; unmatched junction nucleotides: 6. Germline CDR1 is MNHNY and CDR2 is SVGAGI (reference sequence). The CDR3 here is CASSQTGSAKNIQYF. In DNA form, the CDR3 reads TGTGCCAGCAGCCAGACAGGGTCGGCCAAAAACATTCAGTACTTC.

The rearrangement links TRBV13 to TRBJ1-1; no definite D call. This CDR3 has 12 amino acids. The V gene lost 0 bases and the J gene lost 11 bases, with 10 bases spanning the gap. The V gene's germline CDR1 is PRHDT and CDR2 FYEKMQ (reference sequence). The CDR3 spells CASSLGPFRAFF. The CDR3 bases are TGTGCCAGCAGCTTAGGTCCGTTTCGGGCTTTCTTT.

This chain joins TRBV19 and TRBJ2-3; D ambiguous. This CDR3 contains 16 residues. With 7 bases removed from V and 0 bases from J, the gap between germline ends came to 17 bases. Per the germline V gene, CDR1 is LNHDA and CDR2 is SQIVND (reference sequence). CDR3 nucleotides: TGTGCCAGTACCCTCAGGCGAGCCTCTAGCACAGATACGCAGTATTTT. Its translation: CASTLRRASSTDTQYF.

The chain joins TRBV7-9 to TRBJ2-7, with D unclear. The V end was cut by 5 bases, the J end by 4 bases, with 9 bases between. Germline V CDR1 and CDR2: SEHNR, FQNEAQ (reference sequence). The CDR3 contains 12 residues. The CDR3 sequence: CASSRVLYEQYF. The CDR3 DNA is TGTGCCAGCAGCCGGGTCTTATACGAGCAGTACTTC. The variable domain in full, completed from reference TRBV7-9 and TRBJ2-7, reads DTGVSQNPRHKITKRGQNVTFRCDPISEHNRLYWYRQTLGQGPEFLTYFQNEAQLEKSRLLSDRFSAERPKGSFSTLEIQRTEQGDSAMYLCASSRVLYEQYFGPGTRLTVT.

The V gene is TRBV5-1, the J gene TRBJ2-7; 7 bases are shared with TRBD2. J lost 7 bases, V lost 0 bases, and 7 bases had no gene match. CDR3 length: 14 residues. The germline gives CDR1 SGHRS, CDR2 YFSETQ. DNA of the CDR3: TGCGCCAGCAGCTTGGCGGCGGGAGTGGGGGAGCAGTACTTC. Translated, it gives CASSLAAGVGEQYF.

The gene calls are TRBV27 and TRBJ1-6; D gene uncertain. V lost 1 base and J 0 bases, leaving 10 bases between the germline ends. The germline gives CDR1 MNHEY, CDR2 SMNVEV (reference sequence). The CDR3 consists of 17 residues. The CDR3 reads CASSLWASSSYNSPLHF. CDR3 DNA: TGTGCCAGCAGTTTATGGGCTTCGAGCTCCTATAATTCACCCCTCCACTTT.